This TCR beta chain was found in a study of T cell repertoires in cytomegalovirus infection. Looking at the study overall: Indications of both CMV infection and matching HLA type were provided by public TCR beta signatures. Findings and limits, study-wide: Accumulated public TCR beta family frequency recognized individuals carrying CMV together with the relevant HLA. Dominant in the ex vivo response were TCR beta clonotypes restricted by HLA-C and specific for CMV.

J gave up 7 bases and V 4 bases, and 4 bases lay outside the gene matches. Germline-derived CDR1 and CDR2 are SGHTA and FQGNSA. This CDR3 contains 14 residues. This clonotype was detected many times. The antigen remains undetermined. TCRdb ran MiXCR on the reads and lists one entry per CDR3 protein. Of fewer than 550,000 distinct CDR3 sequences listed, about 33% are singletons. The receptor was derived from a human donor in good health (CMV status not recorded). Some clones in this sample may be carry-over from other donors' samples. The chain carries TRBV7-2 and TRBJ1-4, with 9 bases identical to TRBD1. Sequences were obtained from PBMCs. For the CDR3, the DNA is TGTGCCAGCAGCTCGGGACAGGGAGGTGAAAAACTGTTTTTT. Protein product: CASSSGQGGEKLFF.